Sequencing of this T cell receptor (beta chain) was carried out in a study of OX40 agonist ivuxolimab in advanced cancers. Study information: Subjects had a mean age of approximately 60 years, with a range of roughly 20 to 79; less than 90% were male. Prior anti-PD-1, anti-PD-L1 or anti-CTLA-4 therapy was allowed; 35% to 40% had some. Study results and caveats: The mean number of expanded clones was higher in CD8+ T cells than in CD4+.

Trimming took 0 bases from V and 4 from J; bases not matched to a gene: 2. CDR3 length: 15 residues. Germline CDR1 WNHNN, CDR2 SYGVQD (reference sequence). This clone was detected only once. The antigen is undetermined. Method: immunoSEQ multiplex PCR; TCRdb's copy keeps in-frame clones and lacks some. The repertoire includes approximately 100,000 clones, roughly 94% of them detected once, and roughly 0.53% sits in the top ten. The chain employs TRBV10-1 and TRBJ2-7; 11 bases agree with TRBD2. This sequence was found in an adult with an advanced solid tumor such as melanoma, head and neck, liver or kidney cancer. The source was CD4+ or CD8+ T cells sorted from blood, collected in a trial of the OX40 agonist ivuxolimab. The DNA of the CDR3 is TGCGCCAGCAGTGAGTCAGCTAGCGGGAGGTACGAGCAGTACTTC. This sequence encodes CASSESASGRYEQYF.